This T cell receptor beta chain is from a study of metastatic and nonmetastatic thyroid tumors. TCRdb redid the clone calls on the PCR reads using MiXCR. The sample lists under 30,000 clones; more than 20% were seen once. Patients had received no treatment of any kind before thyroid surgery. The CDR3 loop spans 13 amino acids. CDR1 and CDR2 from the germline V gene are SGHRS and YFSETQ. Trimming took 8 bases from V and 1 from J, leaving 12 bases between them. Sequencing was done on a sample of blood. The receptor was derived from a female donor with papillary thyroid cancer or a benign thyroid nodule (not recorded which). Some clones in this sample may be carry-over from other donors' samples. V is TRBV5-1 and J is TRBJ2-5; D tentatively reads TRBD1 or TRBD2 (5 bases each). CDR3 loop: CASSEGPQETQYF. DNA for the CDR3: TGCGCCAGTAGTGAGGGACCCCAAGAGACCCAGTACTTC.